The next 22 T cell receptor beta chains were all read from a single sample in a study of cytomegalovirus exposure and HLA in healthy donors. With 60 Vbeta and 13 Jbeta primers, the PCR was carried out. Sequencing was performed with immunoSEQ multiplex PCR; in TCRdb, only in-frame clones are kept and a portion is missing. In the table there are roughly 200,000 clones, 77% of which are singletons. Material for sequencing was PBMCs. Receptors originate from a woman between 55 and 75 years old in good health and CMV-seropositive.

This chain uses TRBV27 with TRBJ2-5; tentatively, D is TRBD2 (6 bases). Trimming pared 6 bases from V and 5 bases from J, leaving 19 bases between. Germline values: CDR1 MNHEY, CDR2 SMNVEV (reference sequence). This CDR3 is 15 amino acids long. The CDR3 loop reads CASRLLGTPGETQYF. As DNA, the CDR3 is TGTGCCAGCAGACTGCTCGGGACTCCCGGGGAGACCCAGTACTTC.

This chain connects TRBV4-3 to TRBJ2-1; D is possibly TRBD1 (5 bases). Per the germline V gene, CDR1 is LGHNA and CDR2 is YSLEER. Trimming took off 0 bases at V and 6 bases at J, with 9 bases between the two ends. The CDR3 spans 14 residues. Written as DNA, the CDR3 is TGCGCCAGCAGCCAAGATTGGGGCCGCAATGAGCAGTTCTTC. This translates into CASSQDWGRNEQFF.

The rearrangement joins TRBV29-1 to TRBJ1-3; no definite D call. Germline V gene sequence: CDR1 SQVTM, CDR2 ANQGSEA. CDR3 length: 14 amino acids. V was shortened by 2 bases and J by 5 bases, with 13 bases between the two germline ends. This CDR3 reads CSVEKDSRRNTIYF. CDR3 nucleotide sequence: TGCAGCGTTGAAAAAGACTCTCGTCGAAACACCATATATTTT.

This clone showed up just a few times. The genes are TRBV28 and TRBJ2-3, with TRBD2 identical over 10 bases. V was clipped by 6 bases and J by 4 bases; unmatched bases: 7. CDR1 and CDR2 from the germline V gene are MDHEN and SYDVKM. This CDR3 is built from 15 residues. For the CDR3, the DNA is TGTGCCAGCAGCCCGGGACTAGCGAGAGCAGATACGCAGTATTTT. It encodes CASSPGLARADTQYF.

This clone was seen a few times. V and J are TRBV4-1 and TRBJ1-1; maybe TRBD1 (5 bases). Germline CDR1 reads MGHRA; CDR2 reads YSYEKL. Deletions cut 5 bases from V and 5 bases from J, with 18 bases between. The length of the CDR3 is 15 residues. The CDR3, as DNA: TGCGCCAGCAGCTCGCCAACACGGGGGAGGACTGAAGCTTTCTTT. This codes for CASSSPTRGRTEAFF.

This chain connects TRBV7-8 to TRBJ2-3; the match to TRBD2 covers 12 bases. The CDR3 covers 18 residues. V lost 5 bases and J lost 3; bases outside the gene matches: 12. The germline V gene has CDR1 SGHVS and CDR2 FQNEAQ. Written as DNA, the CDR3 is TGTGCCAGCAGCGCCGCTAGCGGGGGGGAGGCTAGGACAGATACGCAGTATTTT. This gives the protein CASSAASGGEARTDTQYF.

The chain couples TRBV7-6 to TRBJ2-5, with 10 nucleotides matching TRBD2. The germline gives CDR1 SGHVS, CDR2 FNYEAQ. This CDR3 has 16 residues. With 3 bases clipped from V and 3 bases from J, the junction kept 7 bases outside the gene matches. The DNA of the CDR3 is TGTGCCAGCAGCTTGGGAAGCGGGGGGGCGGAAGAGACCCAGTACTTC. This gives the protein CASSLGSGGAEETQYF.

This rearrangement joins TRBV10-3 to TRBJ1-4, with D perhaps matching TRBD1 (6 bases). Looked up from germline, CDR1 is ENHRY and CDR2 is SYGVKD. V lost 0 bases and J 5 bases, leaving 10 bases between the germline ends. The CDR3 runs to 15 residues. CDR3 nucleotide sequence: TGTGCCATCAGTGAGTCCGGCAGGGGAAATGAAAAACTGTTTTTT. Encoded protein: CAISESGRGNEKLFF.

The gene calls are TRBV5-1 and TRBJ2-7, with a tentative D call TRBD1 (5 bases). The CDR3 runs to 14 residues. Deletions cut 2 bases from V and 2 bases from J, with 11 bases between. Germline V lookup: CDR1 SGHRS, CDR2 YFSETQ. This CDR3 is CASSFQTDAYEQYF. In DNA, the CDR3 is TGCGCCAGCAGCTTTCAGACAGATGCCTACGAGCAGTACTTC.

This sequence joins TRBV19 and TRBJ1-3, with D perhaps matching TRBD1 (5 bases). CDR1 and CDR2 (germline): LNHDA, SQIVND (reference sequence). The germline V and J ends were trimmed by 4 bases and 1 base, with 17 bases remaining between them. There are 17 residues in the CDR3. As DNA, the CDR3 is TGTGCCAGTAGTACGGGGACCGCCGCGGGGTCTGGAAACACCATATATTTT. Its protein product is CASSTGTAAGSGNTIYF.

The genes are TRBV7-2 and TRBJ2-2, with TRBD2 identical over 9 bases. From germline, CDR1 is SGHTA and CDR2 FQGNSA. CDR3 length equals 16 residues. V dropped 1 base and J dropped 4; count of bases not matched to a gene: 4. The CDR3 protein is CASSLEGGGVTGELFF. The DNA for the CDR3 is TGTGCCAGCAGCTTAGAGGGCGGGGGGGTCACCGGGGAGCTGTTTTTT.

This clone was seen only a few times. V is TRBV5-1 and J is TRBJ2-3; 9 bases agree with TRBD1. Losses at the gene ends were 3 bases for V and 3 bases for J; bases not matched to a gene: 5. From germline, CDR1 is SGHRS and CDR2 YFSETQ. The CDR3 contains 15 residues. CDR3 region: CASSSTGGGTDTQYF. CDR3 in DNA: TGCGCCAGCAGCTCCACAGGGGGCGGGACAGATACGCAGTATTTT.

The V gene is TRBV7-2, the J gene TRBJ2-1; 12 positions match TRBD2. The junction had 7 bases not matched to a gene; V was cut back by 5 bases and J by 8 bases. Germline V gives CDR1 SGHTA, CDR2 FQGNSA. This CDR3 contains 15 residues. The CDR3 loop is CASSKLAGGHDEQFF. In DNA, the CDR3 is TGTGCCAGCAGCAAGCTAGCGGGGGGGCACGATGAGCAGTTCTTC.

CDR3 loop: CASSSRTGGEQYF. DNA of the CDR3: TGTGCCAGCAGTTCACGGACAGGGGGCGAGCAGTACTTC. The chain couples TRBV27 to TRBJ2-7; 10 bases are shared with TRBD1. Unmatched junction bases numbered 3, after V lost 4 bases and J lost 6 bases. The germline V gene encodes CDR1 MNHEY and CDR2 SMNVEV (reference sequence). The CDR3 consists of 13 residues.

The V call is TRBV19, the J call TRBJ2-3; the D gene is possibly TRBD2 (7 bases). V was clipped by 2 bases and J by 3 bases, with 12 bases between them. CDR1 and CDR2 from the germline V gene are LNHDA and SQIVND (reference sequence). The CDR3 runs 15 residues. The CDR3 here is CASSIRGGGTDTQYF. DNA of the CDR3: TGTGCCAGTAGTATAAGGGGAGGGGGGACAGATACGCAGTATTTT.

The chain couples TRBV19 to TRBJ1-5; possibly TRBD1 for D (6 bases). Germline V gene lookup returns CDR1 LNHDA and CDR2 SQIVND (reference sequence). V was shortened by 7 bases and J by 5 bases, with 18 bases between the two germline ends. This CDR3 has 15 amino acids. The CDR3 sequence is CASTHTDQGYQPQHF. For the CDR3, the DNA is TGTGCCAGTACCCACACTGATCAGGGGTATCAGCCCCAGCATTTT.

This clone was seen a few times. The chain employs TRBV5-4 and TRBJ1-2, with 10 bases lining up with TRBD1. Germline loops: CDR1 SGHNT, CDR2 YYREEE (reference sequence). The V gene end was trimmed by 4 bases and the J gene end by 8 bases; junction bases not matched to a gene: 8. This CDR3 is 14 amino acids long. The DNA for the CDR3 is TGTGCCAGCAGCCCAGGACAGGGGGAGCGAGGCTACACCTTC. This encodes CASSPGQGERGYTF.

The V and J genes are TRBV27 and TRBJ2-7, with D unresolved. The CDR3 has 12 amino acids. Germline lookup yields CDR1 MNHEY and CDR2 SMNVEV (reference sequence). Trimming shortened V by 5 bases and J by 3 bases, and 8 bases separated the two germline ends. This CDR3 is CASSKPGYEQYF. Here the CDR3 DNA reads TGTGCCAGCAGTAAACCGGGCTACGAGCAGTACTTC.

This sequence joins TRBV5-1 and TRBJ2-5; TRBD2 is a possible D gene (6 bases). The V end was cut by 1 base, the J end by 3 bases, with 19 bases between. The germline V gene has CDR1 SGHRS and CDR2 YFSETQ. This CDR3 region has 17 residues. The CDR3 DNA follows: TGCGCCAGCAGCTTGTCGCCAAAACGTAGCGGAGAAGAGACCCAGTACTTC. Translated: CASSLSPKRSGEETQYF.

CDR3 nucleotide sequence: TGTGCCCGCGCAGATTCGGGAGGAAACACCATATATTTT. Its translation is CARADSGGNTIYF. This chain links TRBV30 with TRBJ1-3; D ambiguous. V shed 8 bases and J shed 4 bases, with 15 bases lying between them. Germline V gene data show CDR1 as GTSNPN and CDR2 as SVGIG (reference sequence). The CDR3 sequence is 13 residues long.

The chain combines TRBV27 with TRBJ1-4, with D maybe TRBD1 (5 bases). Per the germline V gene, CDR1 is MNHEY and CDR2 is SMNVEV (reference sequence). Trimming removed 5 bases from V and 1 base from J, with 8 bases in between. The CDR3 runs to 14 residues. In DNA form, the CDR3 reads TGTGCCAGCAGTGGGGGGGGAACTAATGAAAAACTGTTTTTT. Translating it yields CASSGGGTNEKLFF. Looking up the rest from reference TRBV27 and TRBJ1-4 gives the full variable domain: EAQVTQNPRYLITVTGKKLTVTCSQNMNHEYMSWYRQDPGLGLRQIYYSMNVEVTDKGDVPEGYKVSRKEKRNFPLILESPSPNQTSLYFCASSGGGTNEKLFFGSGTQLSVL.

This clone was observed a single time. The V call is TRBV7-2, the J call TRBJ1-4, with a possible D match to TRBD1 (5 bases). This CDR3 region has 15 residues. The V gene's germline CDR1 is SGHTA and CDR2 FQGNSA. V lost 3 bases and J 8 bases, leaving 16 bases between the germline ends. Here the CDR3 reads CASSLGPGSAEKLFF. The CDR3 coding sequence is TGTGCCAGCAGCTTGGGGCCGGGTTCCGCAGAAAAACTGTTTTTT.